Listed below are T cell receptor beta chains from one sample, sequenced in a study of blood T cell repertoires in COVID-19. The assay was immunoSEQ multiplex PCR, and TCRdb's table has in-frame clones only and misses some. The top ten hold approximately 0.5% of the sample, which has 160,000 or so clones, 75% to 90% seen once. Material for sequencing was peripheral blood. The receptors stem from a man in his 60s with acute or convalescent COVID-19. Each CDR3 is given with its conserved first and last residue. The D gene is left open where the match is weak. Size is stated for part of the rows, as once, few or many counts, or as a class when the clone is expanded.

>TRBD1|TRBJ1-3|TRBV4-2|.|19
CASSQYLDRALYSGNTIYF
TGTGCCAGCAGCCAATATCTGGACAGGGCTCTTTACTCTGGAAACACCATATATTTT
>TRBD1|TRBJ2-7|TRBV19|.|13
CASSLGQGSEQYF
TGTGCCAGTAGTCTTGGACAGGGATCCGAGCAGTACTTC
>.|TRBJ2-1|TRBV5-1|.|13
CASSLDLSWEQFF
TGCGCCAGCAGCTTGGACTTAAGTTGGGAGCAGTTCTTC
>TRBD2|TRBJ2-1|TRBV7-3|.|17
CASSSLGIAGAYNEQFF
TGTGCCAGCAGCTCCTTAGGTATAGCGGGGGCGTACAATGAGCAGTTCTTC
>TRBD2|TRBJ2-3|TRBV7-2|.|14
CASSIGTTTDTQYF
TGTGCCAGCAGCATCGGGACTACCACAGATACGCAGTATTTT
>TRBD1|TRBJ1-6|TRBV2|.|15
CASSGQGKSSSPLHF
TGTGCCAGCAGCGGACAGGGGAAAAGTAGTTCACCCCTCCACTTT
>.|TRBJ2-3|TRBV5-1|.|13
CASTIQAPDTQYF
TGCGCCAGCACGATCCAGGCGCCAGATACGCAGTATTTT
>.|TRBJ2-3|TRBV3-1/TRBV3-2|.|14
CASSTGQGTDTQYF
TGTGCCAGCAGCACCGGACAAGGCACAGATACGCAGTATTTT
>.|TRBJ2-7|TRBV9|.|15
CASSVGGRRGSEQYF
TGTGCCAGCAGCGTAGGGGGCCGGAGGGGTTCCGAGCAGTACTTC
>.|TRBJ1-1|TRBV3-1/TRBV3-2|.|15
CASSQAPAGEVEAFF
TGTGCCAGCAGCCAAGCCCCGGCCGGGGAGGTTGAAGCTTTCTTT
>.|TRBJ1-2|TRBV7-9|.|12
CASSSMVGTGAF
.
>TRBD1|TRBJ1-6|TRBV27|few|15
CASSLEWTGNSPLHF
TGTGCCAGCAGTTTGGAGTGGACAGGTAATTCACCCCTCCACTTT
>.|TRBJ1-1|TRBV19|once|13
CASRGSLDTEAFF
TGTGCCAGCCGGGGGTCACTGGACACTGAAGCTTTCTTT
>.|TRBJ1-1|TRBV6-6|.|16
CASSKGDGQLNTEAFF
TGTGCCAGCAGCAAAGGGGATGGGCAGCTGAACACTGAAGCTTTCTTT
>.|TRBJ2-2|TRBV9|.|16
CASSVGWQANTGELFF
TGTGCCAGCAGCGTAGGGTGGCAGGCAAACACCGGGGAGCTGTTTTTT
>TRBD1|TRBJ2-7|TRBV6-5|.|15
CASSYSGTGPYEQYF
TGTGCCAGCAGTTACTCGGGGACAGGACCCTACGAGCAGTACTTC
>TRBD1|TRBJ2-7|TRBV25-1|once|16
CASSDSGQGYLYEQYF
TGTGCCAGCAGTGACAGTGGACAGGGCTACCTCTACGAGCAGTACTTC
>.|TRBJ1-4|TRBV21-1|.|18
CASSQWEVRAATNEKLFF
TGTGCCAGCAGCCAATGGGAGGTTCGGGCGGCAACTAATGAAAAACTGTTTTTT
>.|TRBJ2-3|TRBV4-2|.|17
CASSQMGGRGLTDTQYF
TGTGCCAGCAGCCAAATGGGGGGAAGGGGGCTCACAGATACGCAGTATTTT
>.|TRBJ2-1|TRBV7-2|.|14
CASSPRAAANEQFF
TGTGCCAGCAGCCCCCGAGCTGCTGCCAATGAGCAGTTCTTC
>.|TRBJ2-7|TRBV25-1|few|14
CASSSDIYLGEQYF
TGTGCCAGCAGTTCGGACATCTATTTGGGGGAGCAGTACTTC
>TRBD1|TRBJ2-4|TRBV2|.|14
CASSGTGRKNIQYF
TGTGCCAGCAGTGGGACAGGGCGGAAAAACATTCAGTACTTC
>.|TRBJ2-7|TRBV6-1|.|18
CASSERSWGAGEGYEQYF
TGTGCCAGCAGTGAACGGAGTTGGGGGGCGGGAGAGGGCTACGAGCAGTACTTC
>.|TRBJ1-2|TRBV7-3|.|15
CASSLVAGGIYGYTF
TGTGCCAGCAGCTTAGTGGCGGGCGGAATCTATGGCTACACCTTC
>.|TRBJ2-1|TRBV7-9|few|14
CASSRDSMNNEQFF
TGTGCCAGCAGCCGCGACAGCATGAACAATGAGCAGTTCTTC
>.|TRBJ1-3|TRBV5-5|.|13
CASMHGGNHTIYF
TGTGCCAGCATGCACGGAGGGAACCACACCATATATTTT
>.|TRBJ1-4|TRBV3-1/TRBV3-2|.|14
CASSQQGTNEKLFF
TGTGCCAGCAGCCAACAGGGAACTAATGAAAAACTGTTTTTT
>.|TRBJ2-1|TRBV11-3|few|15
CASSLSRLRGNEQFF
TGTGCCAGCAGCTTAAGTAGGTTAAGGGGGAATGAGCAGTTCTTC
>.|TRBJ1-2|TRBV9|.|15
CASSPTMGFNYGYTF
TGTGCCAGCAGCCCCACAATGGGCTTTAACTATGGCTACACCTTC